This passage covers 20 T cell receptor beta chains from one sample sequenced in a study of blood T cell repertoires in COVID-19. TCRdb keeps only in-frame clones here, not all; method: immunoSEQ multiplex PCR. Seen here are about 210,000 clones, about 87% observed once, and the top ten hold 10% to 13%. The specimen sequenced was PBMCs or T cells enriched from blood (not recorded which). The receptors shown here come from a man aged 18 to 30 with acute COVID-19.

A remark on this clone: Within the sample, other DNA sequences also encode this same CDR3. The chain has TRBV28 and TRBJ2-7; TRBD1 is a possible D gene (6 bases). The germline V gene encodes CDR1 MDHEN and CDR2 SYDVKM. Between the trimmed V and J ends, which lost 3 bases and 6 bases, there was a span of 6 bases. The CDR3 has 11 amino acids. Written as DNA, the CDR3 is TGTGCCAGCAGTTTCAGGGGCGAGCAGTACTTC. Protein product: CASSFRGEQYF.

The chain uses TRBV2 and TRBJ2-5; 10 bases line up with TRBD1. Trimming cost V 8 bases and J 4 bases; bases outside gene matches: 16. From germline, CDR1 is SNHLY and CDR2 FYNNEI. This CDR3 comprises 17 residues. CDR3 region: CASGGGGPGTGVETQYF. CDR3 DNA sequence: TGTGCCAGCGGAGGTGGGGGTCCCGGGACAGGGGTAGAGACCCAGTACTTC. Together with reference TRBV2 and TRBJ2-5, the CDR3 gives the full variable domain: EPEVTQTPSHQVTQMGQEVILRCVPISNHLYFYWYRQILGQKVEFLVSFYNNEISEKSEIFDDQFSVERPDGSNFTLKIRSTKLEDSAMYFCASGGGGPGTGVETQYFGPGTRLLVL.

This clone appeared once. The gene calls are TRBV2 and TRBJ1-2, with TRBD1 identical over 7 bases. The V and J ends lost 7 bases and 7 bases, in that order; junction bases with no gene match: 9. The germline V gene has CDR1 SNHLY and CDR2 FYNNEI. The CDR3 runs 13 residues. CDR3 sequence (DNA): TGTGCCAGCACCCCGACAGGGAGTGGTGGCTACACCTTC. Translation: CASTPTGSGGYTF.

This chain joins TRBV6-1 and TRBJ1-6, with D uncertain. The V gene lost 2 bases and the J gene lost 8 bases, with 10 bases spanning the gap. Per the germline V gene, CDR1 is MNHNS and CDR2 is SASEGT. CDR3 length equals 14 residues. CDR3: CASSEYIADSPLHF. In DNA, the CDR3 is TGTGCCAGCAGTGAATACATCGCGGATTCACCCCTCCACTTT.

This chain connects TRBV2 to TRBJ2-7; tentatively, D is TRBD1 (6 bases). Trimming took off 4 bases at V and 1 base at J, with 11 bases between the two ends. The CDR3 has 14 amino acids. CDR1 and CDR2 (germline): SNHLY, FYNNEI. Here the CDR3 DNA reads TGTGCCAGCAGTGGGGTTGGACAGTCCTACGAGCAGTACTTC. Protein sequence: CASSGVGQSYEQYF. Complete variable domain (other parts from reference TRBV2 and TRBJ2-7): EPEVTQTPSHQVTQMGQEVILRCVPISNHLYFYWYRQILGQKVEFLVSFYNNEISEKSEIFDDQFSVERPDGSNFTLKIRSTKLEDSAMYFCASSGVGQSYEQYFGPGTRLTVT.

This clone appeared a single time. J is TRBJ2-1 and V is TRBV10-1; 9 nucleotides match TRBD2. Germline trimming cut 2 bases from V and 7 bases from J; bases unmatched to any gene: 18. Germline V gives CDR1 WNHNN, CDR2 SYGVQD (reference sequence). This CDR3 has 19 residues. CDR3 amino acids: CASSENPSGVSGVTNEQFF. In DNA form, the CDR3 reads TGCGCCAGCAGTGAGAACCCTAGCGGGGTCTCTGGGGTAACGAATGAGCAGTTCTTC.

The chain is built from TRBV7-8 and TRBJ2-7; 7 nucleotides match TRBD1. Germline V CDR1 and CDR2: SGHVS, FQNEAQ. This CDR3 spans 15 amino acids. V dropped 4 bases and J dropped 3; count of bases not matched to a gene: 9. CDR3 amino acids: CASSSGTAIRYEQYF. The CDR3 DNA reads as TGTGCCAGCAGCTCCGGGACAGCAATTCGCTACGAGCAGTACTTC.

J is TRBJ2-7 and V is TRBV6-5, with 10 bases lining up with TRBD2. This CDR3 has 15 residues. The ends lost 8 bases at V and 4 bases at J; junction bases unmatched: 11. Germline CDR1 reads MNHEY; CDR2 reads SVGAGI. The CDR3 sequence: CASSSRASGSYEQYF. The CDR3 DNA follows: TGTGCCAGCTCCTCCAGGGCTAGCGGGAGTTACGAGCAGTACTTC.

The CDR3: CASSLEQGAVYEQFF. The CDR3 DNA is TGTGCCAGCAGTTTGGAACAGGGGGCAGTTTATGAGCAGTTCTTC. The chain links TRBV27 to TRBJ2-1; 9 positions agree with TRBD1. Looked up from germline, CDR1 is MNHEY and CDR2 is SMNVEV (reference sequence). The CDR3 loop spans 15 amino acids. V lost 3 bases and J lost 8; bases outside the gene matches: 8.

The V call is TRBV6-5, the J call TRBJ2-7, with 9 positions matching TRBD2. Germline assignment: CDR1 MNHEY and CDR2 SVGAGI. This CDR3 has 16 amino acids. V shed 0 bases and J 0 bases; nucleotides not matched to a gene: 3. The CDR3 nucleotides read TGTGCCAGCAGTTACTCGATAGCGGGAGACTCCTACGAGCAGTACTTC. Protein sequence: CASSYSIAGDSYEQYF.

J is TRBJ2-7 and V is TRBV9; the match to TRBD2 covers 11 bases. CDR1 is SGDLS, CDR2 YYNGEE, per germline. V was pared by 1 base and J by 3 bases, with 6 bases of the junction left unmatched. This CDR3 has 16 residues. The CDR3 region has the DNA TGTGCCAGCAGCGTACTCGGACTAGCGGGCTTCTACGAGCAGTACTTC. Amino acid sequence: CASSVLGLAGFYEQYF.

V usage is TRBV6-1 and J usage is TRBJ1-5; 10 positions agree with TRBD1. Looked up from germline, CDR1 is MNHNS and CDR2 is SASEGT. This CDR3 contains 17 residues. V shed 2 bases, J shed 2 bases, and the junction held 6 bases outside the gene matches. The CDR3 bases are TGTGCCAGCAGTGAAATCCGGACAGGGGGAGGCAATCAGCCCCAGCATTTT. Its translation: CASSEIRTGGGNQPQHF.

The chain recombines TRBV27 with TRBJ2-3; 7 positions match TRBD1. This CDR3 is built from 14 residues. V was clipped by 6 bases and J by 4 bases; unmatched bases: 7. Germline V gene lookup returns CDR1 MNHEY and CDR2 SMNVEV (reference sequence). The CDR3 DNA reads TGTGCCAGCAGCGTCTCACAGGGGTCAGATACGCAGTATTTT. Translation: CASSVSQGSDTQYF.

This chain uses TRBV4-1 with TRBJ2-7, with D possibly TRBD1 on 6 matching bases. There are 17 residues in the CDR3. V was shortened by 3 bases and J by 1 base, with 19 bases between the two germline ends. Germline CDR1 is MGHRA and CDR2 is YSYEKL. For the CDR3, the DNA is TGCGCCAGCAGCCACGGAACCCCGGGACAAGGTTCCTACGAGCAGTACTTC. It specifies CASSHGTPGQGSYEQYF.

This chain uses TRBV6-2 or TRBV6-3 with TRBJ1-2, with D uncertain. V was pared by 2 bases and J by 4 bases, with 11 bases between. Germline lookup yields CDR1 MNHEY and CDR2 SVGEGT. The CDR3 runs 14 residues. The CDR3 protein is CASSYGSGLYGYTF. The CDR3 DNA is TGTGCCAGCAGTTACGGGTCAGGTCTCTATGGCTACACCTTC.

This chain links TRBV7-2 with TRBJ2-3; TRBD2 matches at 8 bases. Looked up from germline, CDR1 is SGHTA and CDR2 is FQGNSA. The CDR3 contains 15 residues. The junction had 2 bases not matched to a gene; V was cut back by 3 bases and J by 0 bases. The CDR3 is CASSLPSGSTDTQYF. In DNA form, the CDR3 reads TGTGCCAGCAGCTTGCCTAGCGGGAGCACAGATACGCAGTATTTT.

This clone has just one count. The CDR3 nucleotides read TGCGCCAGCAGCCAACTCCAGGGGGCTGGTCAGCCCCAGCATTTT. Residues: CASSQLQGAGQPQHF. V and J are TRBV4-1 and TRBJ1-5, with 8 bases that match TRBD1. Germline V gives CDR1 MGHRA, CDR2 YSYEKL. The CDR3 extends over 15 amino acids. With 2 bases clipped from V and 6 bases from J, the junction kept 6 bases outside the gene matches.

The chain carries TRBV27 and TRBJ1-5, with TRBD1 identical over 7 bases. The germline CDR1 and CDR2 sequences are MNHEY and SMNVEV (reference sequence). This CDR3 has 13 amino acids. Trimming removed 5 bases from V and 4 bases from J; junction bases left unmatched: 2. CDR3 sequence: CASSPGGNQPQHF. The CDR3 nucleotides are TGTGCCAGCAGTCCAGGGGGGAATCAGCCCCAGCATTTT.

V is TRBV18 and J is TRBJ2-1; TRBD1 is a possible D gene (5 bases). This CDR3 has 14 amino acids. Germline assignment: CDR1 KGHSH and CDR2 LQKENI. V lost 6 bases to trimming and J lost 6 bases, with 15 bases between them. The CDR3 reads CASSKQVPVNEQFF. In DNA form, the CDR3 reads TGTGCCAGCTCCAAACAGGTGCCCGTCAATGAGCAGTTCTTC.

The chain carries TRBV30 and TRBJ1-2; no clear D. V was clipped by 1 base and J by 4 bases, with 7 bases between them. The CDR3 length is 12 residues. From germline, CDR1 is GTSNPN and CDR2 SVGIG (reference sequence). This chain's CDR3 is CAWSGEGYGYTF. The CDR3 DNA reads TGTGCCTGGAGTGGGGAGGGCTATGGCTACACCTTC.